This TCR beta chain was sequenced in a study of T-cell memory formation after mild COVID-19. General study points: Researchers found some responding clones in pre-infection memory, a sign that cross-reactive memory joined. Among clones contracting day 15 to 85, CD4/CD8 was balanced, whereas later expanders leaned CD4+. The main location of contracting CD4+ clones was CM and EM, and that of contracting CD8+ clones was EMRA.

TCRdb reprocessed the 5' RACE reads via MiXCR and lists one record per CDR3 protein. The sample has 450,000 or so distinct CDR3 sequences, nearly 25% seen once. Points on this clonotype: Its antigen is not identified.

The germline V gene encodes CDR1 WNHNN and CDR2 SYGVQD (reference sequence). V was pared by 7 bases and J by 0 bases, with 22 bases between. The CDR3 sequence is 18 residues long. This clonotype was sampled from an adult woman who had mild COVID-19 (a few samples of this study predate the infection). Cell type and time point are not known. The rearrangement uses TRBV10-1 and TRBJ2-1; D might be TRBD1 (5 bases). Sequenced input: PBMCs or a T cell subset sorted from them (not recorded which). Here the CDR3 reads CASTDSHFGADSYNEQFF. Here the CDR3 DNA reads TGCGCCAGCACCGATTCTCACTTTGGGGCAGACTCCTACAATGAGCAGTTCTTC.